These T cell receptor beta chains were read from a single sample in a study of T cell changes during pregnancy in multiple sclerosis. Some clones are missing from TCRdb's copy, which holds only in-frame ones; the method was immunoSEQ multiplex PCR. Counted here are more than 45,000 clones, around 93% occurring once; the ten biggest clones make up under 5%. Sequenced here: CD8+ T cells from peripheral blood mononuclear cells, sampled in the second trimester of pregnancy. These receptors were taken from a female donor with multiple sclerosis, enrolled in a pregnancy study. The CDR3 runs from the conserved cysteine through the conserved F or W. D genes are given only for firm matches.

TRBV9	-	CASDNPREGSYNSPLHF
TRBV9	TRBD2	CASSLLAGAYNEQFF
TRBV7-9	-	CASSLVGGQETQYF
TRBV30	TRBD1	CAWSPGTGRYTEAFF
TRBV4-1	-	CASSHPIWEGTEAFF
TRBV5-5	-	CASSYAESYLNYGYTF
TRBV15	TRBD1	CATSRGTGAISGTEAFF
TRBV27	-	CASSPDSFYNEQFF
TRBV5-1	-	CASSLDGAYEQYF
TRBV27	TRBD1	CASSLRFSDRVYSNEQFF
TRBV29-1	TRBD1	CSVEGGGGYGYTF
TRBV7-9	TRBD1	CASRPIQGAYEQYF
TRBV7-9	TRBD1	CASSMKTGDFPEAFF
TRBV7-9	TRBD1	CASGGTGLQGYNEQFF
TRBV4-1	TRBD1	CASSQGDRGPYEQYF
TRBV7-6	TRBD1	CASSLELTGQGFQETQYF
TRBV30	TRBD2	CAWSELAGVWDTQYF
TRBV14	-	CASSQQAGHIGYTF
TRBV15	-	CATSRERSYSNQPQHF
TRBV27	-	CASSSGTYNSPLHF
TRBV5-1	-	CASSLSGALQETQYF
TRBV7-9	TRBD1	CASIGQGNEQYF
TRBV27	-	CASSSGAEFFNYGYTF
TRBV5-5	-	CASSLGLWENYGYTF
TRBV2	TRBD1	CASSGNRGRRTEAFF
TRBV27	-	CASSRGGYYGYTF
TRBV4-2	-	CASSQEGATEAFF
TRBV4-1	-	CASSQDLEGANEKLFF
TRBV11-2	-	CASSWVGHGISGNTIYF
TRBV5-4	TRBD2	CAIGGGSYEQYF
TRBV9	TRBD1	CASSGQGTTNYGYTF
TRBV7-6	-	CASSQQGNTGELFF
TRBV4-3	-	CASSLTFRGTHRGAVF
TRBV6-5	TRBD2	CASSYGGASYNEQFF
TRBV6-5	-	CASSYAYNQPQHF
TRBV7-9	-	CASSLPSGVAKNIQYF
TRBV7-9	-	CASSTKDIDAGEQYF
TRBV27	TRBD1	CASSSLQGRVDGYTF
TRBV9	-	CASSLHSGEPVSTDTQYF
TRBV5-4	-	CASSFAGGTSFYEQYF
TRBV7-8	TRBD1	CASSLARDRGDQPQHF